The rows below give T cell receptor beta chains drawn from one sample of a study of cytomegalovirus exposure and HLA in healthy donors. Assay used: immunoSEQ multiplex PCR; TCRdb lists only in-frame clones, some missing. The table includes more than 55,000 clones, 89% detected once. The sequenced material came from PBMCs. These receptor sequences come from a woman between 18 and 30 years old in good health and CMV-seronegative. The CDR3 runs from the conserved cysteine through the conserved F or W. A D gene is named only where the DNA matches it firmly. Clone size appears in some rows only: once, few, many, or a class for an expanded clone.

.	TRBV18	.	TRBJ2-7	CASSTGPYEQYF	TGTGCCAGCTCCACAGGTCCCTACGAGCAGTACTTC
.	TRBV5-8	TRBD1	TRBJ2-6	CADGQGVDSGANVLTF	TGTGCCGACGGACAGGGGGTCGACTCTGGGGCCAACGTCCTGACTTTC
.	TRBV7-2	TRBD2	TRBJ2-7	CASSSPAGVSYEQYF	TGTGCCAGCAGCTCTCCAGCGGGGGTCTCCTACGAGCAGTACTTC
.	TRBV5-1	TRBD1	TRBJ2-4	CASSLGGQGAQNIQYF	TGCGCCAGCAGCTTGGGGGGACAGGGGGCGCAAAACATTCAGTACTTC
.	TRBV7-9	.	TRBJ2-6	CASSLAVGGSGANVLTF	TGTGCCAGCAGCTTAGCCGTGGGGGGCTCTGGGGCCAACGTCCTGACTTTC
.	TRBV2	TRBD1	TRBJ2-1	CASRTGSYNEQFF	TGTGCCAGCCGGACAGGGTCCTACAATGAGCAGTTCTTC
.	TRBV29-1	TRBD1	TRBJ2-7	CSGNHRGLSYEQYF	TGCAGCGGGAATCACAGGGGGCTCTCCTACGAGCAGTACTTC
.	TRBV4-2	TRBD2	TRBJ2-1	CASSQDARGLAGYNEQFF	TGTGCCAGCAGCCAAGATGCCCGGGGACTAGCGGGGTACAATGAGCAGTTCTTC
.	TRBV9	TRBD2	TRBJ2-1	CARREMGYNEQFF	TGTGCCAGGCGGGAGATGGGCTACAATGAGCAGTTCTTC
.	TRBV5-1	.	TRBJ1-1	CASSLGPADTEAFF	TGCGCCAGCAGCTTGGGACCCGCGGACACTGAAGCTTTCTTT
.	TRBV30	TRBD1	TRBJ1-2	CAWSGQGGYTF	TGTGCCTGGAGTGGACAGGGAGGCTACACCTTC
.	TRBV19	.	TRBJ1-1	CASSPTGRNTEAFF	TGTGCCAGTAGTCCCACAGGGCGGAACACTGAAGCTTTCTTT
.	TRBV1	.	TRBJ2-3	CTSSPQKPPSGSTDTQYF	TGCACCAGCAGCCCCCAAAAGCCCCCTAGCGGGAGCACAGATACGCAGTATTTT
once	TRBV30	.	TRBJ1-1	CAWSVWPGDAFF	TGTGCCTGGAGTGTATGGCCGGGAGATGCTTTCTTT
.	TRBV7-8	.	TRBJ1-5	CASSLDREGQPQHF	TGTGCCAGCAGCTTAGACAGGGAGGGTCAGCCCCAGCATTTT
.	TRBV10-3	.	TRBJ2-2	CAISITGTGELFF	TGTGCCATCAGTATAACAGGGACGGGGGAGCTGTTTTTT
.	TRBV30	TRBD1	TRBJ2-4	CAWSARDRVHF	TGTGCCTGGAGTGCCCGGGACAGGGTTCACTTC
.	TRBV4-2	.	TRBJ2-5	CASSQAGRPQETQYF	TGTGCCAGCAGCCAAGCTGGGAGACCCCAAGAGACCCAGTACTTC
once	TRBV7-8	TRBD2	TRBJ2-3	CASSTRTSGMSTDTQYF	TGTGCCAGCAGCACCCGGACTAGCGGGATGAGCACAGATACGCAGTATTTT
.	TRBV29-1	TRBD2	TRBJ2-1	CSVGEGPGLSLMTQFF	TGCAGCGTTGGCGAGGGGCCGGGACTATCCCTCATGACGCAGTTCTTC
.	TRBV7-9	TRBD2	TRBJ2-1	CASSLSGSETNEQFF	TGTGCCAGCAGCCTAAGCGGGAGCGAAACAAATGAGCAGTTCTTC
.	TRBV5-1	.	TRBJ2-7	CASSLAMGSGEQYF	TGCGCCAGCAGCCTGGCAATGGGTTCAGGCGAGCAGTACTTC
.	TRBV10-3	.	TRBJ2-7	CASSRDVYEQYF	TGTGCCAGTTCCAGGGATGTCTACGAGCAGTACTTC
.	TRBV18	.	TRBJ1-5	CASSPPGARSSNQPQHF	TGTGCCAGCTCACCACCGGGGGCCCGTTCTAGCAATCAGCCCCAGCATTTT
.	TRBV7-3	.	TRBJ2-3	CASSKAGSTDTQYF	TGTGCCAGCAGTAAGGCAGGGAGCACAGATACGCAGTATTTT
once	TRBV7-9	.	TRBJ2-1	CASSPKGGDEQFF	TGTGCCAGCAGCCCCAAAGGCGGGGATGAGCAGTTCTTC
.	TRBV11-3	TRBD2	TRBJ2-2	CASSLTSGWTGELFF	TGTGCCAGCAGCTTAACTAGCGGGTGGACCGGGGAGCTGTTTTTT
.	TRBV7-2	.	TRBJ2-7	CASSLVRRAYEQYF	TGTGCCAGCAGCTTAGTTAGACGGGCCTACGAGCAGTACTTC
.	TRBV2	.	TRBJ1-5	CASSEARGRSQPQHF	TGTGCCAGCAGTGAAGCTCGGGGAAGGAGTCAGCCCCAGCATTTT
.	TRBV28	.	TRBJ2-1	CASSSGTLADEQFF	TGTGCCAGCAGTTCCGGGACTTTGGCCGATGAGCAGTTCTTC
.	TRBV27	.	TRBJ2-7	CASSFWGEGYEQYF	TGTGCCAGCAGTTTTTGGGGAGAAGGGTACGAGCAGTACTTC
.	TRBV28	.	TRBJ2-5	CASSFSLTEQQETQYF	TGTGCCAGCAGTTTCTCGCTCACAGAGCAACAAGAGACCCAGTACTTC
.	TRBV5-5	.	TRBJ2-4	CASSQGTAKNIQYF	TGTGCCAGCAGCCAGGGGACAGCCAAAAACATTCAGTACTTC
.	TRBV30	.	TRBJ1-4	CAWTPGSTNEKLFF	TGTGCCTGGACCCCGGGATCAACTAATGAAAAACTGTTTTTT